This passage covers 19 T cell receptor beta chains from one sample sequenced in a study of T cell repertoires in aging, cancer and after chemotherapy (dated by TCRdb to between 2018 and 2021). The sequencer was an Illumina MiSeq. Multiplex touch-down PCR with a mixed TRB-A/B primer pool was used to amplify rearranged TRB sequences covering the V, D and J segments. The public reads were run again by TCRdb, first through fastp at Q25 and then through MiXCR, and only productive beta chains were kept. Rows merge per CDR3 protein into single entries with the most common DNA and genes. Recorded for this sample are 2,500 to 3,000 distinct CDR3 sequences; about a quarter of them occurred a single time. The top ten clonotypes cover around 9.4% of the sample. Genomic DNA extracted from peripheral blood, rather than sorted cells or RNA, was used as the source for amplification of TCR beta rearrangements. Sequencing was performed on blood. The receptor source for this set is a human donor in good health.

Notes on this clonotype: A read error may be the cause here, since a much bigger clone is one base away. The V gene is TRBV7-9, the J gene TRBJ2-7; D perhaps matches TRBD2 (5 bases). V was pared by 5 bases and J by 6 bases, with 11 bases between. This CDR3 region has 12 residues. Germline values: CDR1 SEHNR, CDR2 FQNEAQ (reference sequence). CDR3 region: CASSRGMREQYF. The DNA for the CDR3 is TGTGCCAGCAGCCGAGGGATGCGCGAGCAGTACTTC.

V is TRBV30 and J is TRBJ1-5; 9 bases are a match to TRBD1. The V gene's germline CDR1 is GTSNPN and CDR2 SVGIG (reference sequence). The V segment lost 2 bases and the J segment 6 bases; nucleotides outside the gene matches: 5. CDR3 length: 14 residues. CDR3 DNA sequence: TGTGCCTGGAGTAAAGGACAGGGGTTTCAGCCCCAGCATTTT. This gives the protein CAWSKGQGFQPQHF.

Of note for this clonotype: A much larger clonotype is one base distant, so this may be a read error. The V gene is TRBV12-3 or TRBV12-4, the J gene TRBJ2-5, with 8 bases that match TRBD1. CDR3 size: 14 residues. The CDR3 DNA reads TGTGCCAGCCAGAATCAGGGGGCTTCGGAGAGCCAGTACTTC. It codes for CASQNQGASESQYF.

The chain uses TRBV7-9 and TRBJ1-4; a weak D match, TRBD1 (5 bases). The CDR3 sequence is 15 residues long. V lost 0 bases to trimming and J lost 6 bases, with 11 bases between them. Germline-derived CDR1 and CDR2 are SEHNR and FQNEAQ (reference sequence). The CDR3 protein is CASSLAAGGDEKLFF. The CDR3 bases are TGTGCCAGCAGCTTAGCGGCAGGAGGGGATGAAAAACTGTTTTTT.

This chain joins TRBV7-6 and TRBJ1-1; the D is unclear. The germline gives CDR1 SGHVS, CDR2 FNYEAQ. The CDR3 loop spans 13 amino acids. V lost 5 bases to trimming and J lost 5 bases, with 12 bases between them. CDR3 nucleotides: TGTGCCAGCAGCCCGCTTCAGGAAACTGAAGCTTTCTTT. It translates to CASSPLQETEAFF.

This chain connects TRBV12-3 or TRBV12-4 to TRBJ2-7; 7 nucleotides match TRBD1. V dropped 7 bases and J dropped 2; count of bases not matched to a gene: 2. This CDR3 comprises 12 residues. The CDR3 loop is CASIQGAYEQYF. CDR3 DNA sequence: TGTGCCAGCATCCAGGGGGCCTACGAGCAGTACTTC.

By share, this clonotype counts as medium-sized. J is TRBJ2-5 and V is TRBV5-4; 7 nucleotides line up with TRBD2. From germline, CDR1 is SGHNT and CDR2 YYREEE (reference sequence). The CDR3 has 14 residues. J lost 2 bases, V lost 2 bases, and 3 bases had no gene match. CDR3 sequence: CASSFASGQETQYF. The DNA of the CDR3 is TGTGCCAGCAGCTTTGCTAGCGGACAAGAGACCCAGTACTTC.

By share of the sample, this clonotype is medium-sized. The rearrangement uses TRBV19 and TRBJ2-2; 11 nucleotides line up with TRBD1. Trimming took 3 bases from V and 8 from J; bases not matched to a gene: 5. Germline V gene data show CDR1 as LNHDA and CDR2 as SQIVND (reference sequence). The CDR3 is 15 amino acids. DNA of the CDR3: TGTGCCAGTAGTATTGATGGACAGGGGGCGGGGGAGCTGTTTTTT. The encoded protein is CASSIDGQGAGELFF.

Within the sample, this clonotype is large. The CDR3 bases are TGCAGCGGGGAGTTCTATGAGCAGTTCTTC. This encodes CSGEFYEQFF. The chain recombines TRBV29-1 with TRBJ2-1, with D possibly being TRBD2 (5 bases). V gave up 7 bases and J gave up 8 bases, with 9 bases separating them. The germline gives CDR1 SQVTM, CDR2 ANQGSEA. The CDR3 spans 10 residues.

This clonotype was seen only a few times. The chain uses TRBV18 and TRBJ1-1; no clear D gene. CDR3 length: 13 residues. Trimming cost V 6 bases and J 5 bases, with 13 bases left between them. The germline V gene encodes CDR1 KGHSH and CDR2 LQKENI. In DNA form, the CDR3 reads TGTGCCAGCTCGCAGTTGGCCCGAACTGAAGCTTTCTTT. Protein product: CASSQLARTEAFF.

Within the sample, this clonotype is medium-sized (0.01 to 0.1%). The chain joins TRBV29-1 to TRBJ1-1, with TRBD1 as a possible D gene (6 bases). In germline, CDR1 is SQVTM, CDR2 ANQGSEA. This CDR3 is 12 amino acids long. V lost 6 bases and J 6 bases, leaving 14 bases between the germline ends. CDR3 amino acids: CSVTGGAAEAFF. In DNA form, the CDR3 reads TGCAGCGTGACAGGTGGAGCCGCTGAAGCTTTCTTT.

In its sample, this clonotype is large. The chain has TRBV29-1 and TRBJ2-5, with TRBD1 matching 7 bases. The CDR3 is 13 residues long. The germline V gene encodes CDR1 SQVTM and CDR2 ANQGSEA. V dropped 7 bases and J dropped 0; count of bases not matched to a gene: 5. DNA for the CDR3: TGCAGCGGCCAGGACAGGTACCAAGAGACCCAGTACTTC. Its translation is CSGQDRYQETQYF.

The chain recombines TRBV15 with TRBJ2-3; 11 bases line up with TRBD2. V was pared by 2 bases and J by 4 bases, with 5 bases of the junction left unmatched. In germline, CDR1 is LNHNV, CDR2 YYDKDF (reference sequence). The CDR3 covers 16 residues. CDR3 nucleotides: TGTGCCACCAGCAGATCTAGCGGGAGGTCTTCAGATACGCAGTATTTT. Translating gives CATSRSSGRSSDTQYF. The whole variable domain, remainder taken from reference TRBV15 and TRBJ2-3, is DAMVIQNPRYQVTQFGKPVTLSCSQTLNHNVMYWYQQKSSQAPKLLFHYYDKDFNNEADTPDNFQSRRPNTSFCFLDIRSPGLGDTAMYLCATSRSSGRSSDTQYFGPGTRLTVL.

The chain is built from TRBV20-1 and TRBJ1-1, with TRBD1 matching 11 bases. The J segment lost 8 bases and the V segment lost 6 bases, leaving 14 bases of the junction unmatched. The CDR3 sequence is 15 residues long. Per the germline V gene, CDR1 is DFQATT and CDR2 is SNEGSKA (reference sequence). Written as DNA, the CDR3 is TGCAGTGCGGCCCCCGGGACAGGGGGTAATCGAGAAGCTTTCTTT. Its protein is CSAAPGTGGNREAFF.

This clonotype is large within its sample. The CDR3 sequence: CASSLVDTGELFF. The CDR3 DNA reads TGTGCCAGCAGCTTAGTAGACACCGGGGAGCTGTTTTTT. This chain links TRBV11-1 with TRBJ2-2; D gene ambiguous. The CDR3 consists of 13 residues. V was shortened by 1 base and J by 3 bases, with 3 bases between the two germline ends. Germline V gene sequence: CDR1 SGHAT, CDR2 FQDESV (reference sequence).

On this clonotype: A much bigger clone sits one base away, suggesting this may be a read error. The V and J genes are TRBV27 and TRBJ2-6; D gene ambiguous. The J call could be wrong; TRBJ2-7 is a better fit for the DNA end. The CDR3 runs 13 residues. Germline assignment: CDR1 MNHEY and CDR2 SMNVEV (reference sequence). CDR3 protein: CASSLLGLKQQYF. The CDR3, as DNA: TGTGCCAGCAGTTTATTGGGATTGAAACAGCAGTACTTC.

J is TRBJ1-1 and V is TRBV5-4, with D tentatively TRBD1 (6 bases). Trimming removed 4 bases at V and 6 bases at J, with 16 bases between. The CDR3 is 14 amino acids. Germline V gene sequence: CDR1 SGHNT, CDR2 YYREEE (reference sequence). CDR3 DNA: TGTGCCAGCAGCCCCCGGGACATGGGTTCTGAAGCTTTCTTT. The encoded protein is CASSPRDMGSEAFF.

The chain couples TRBV11-3 to TRBJ2-7; TRBD2 agrees at 16 bases. Germline values: CDR1 SGHNT, CDR2 YENEEA. Trimming cost V 4 bases and J 5 bases; bases outside gene matches: 14. There are 19 residues in the CDR3. CDR3 protein: CASSSGTSGRATHVNEQYF. As DNA, the CDR3 is TGTGCCAGCAGCTCCGGGACTAGCGGGAGGGCCACCCACGTAAACGAGCAGTACTTC.

Note on this clonotype: A much larger clone differs by one base, so this may be a read error. The chain uses TRBV15 and TRBJ1-3; D ambiguous. The V gene's germline CDR1 is LNHNV and CDR2 YYDKDF (reference sequence). The V and J ends lost 0 bases and 8 bases respectively, with 14 bases between them. The CDR3 covers 15 residues. The CDR3: CATSRETQSRDTIYF. The CDR3 DNA reads as TGTGCCACCAGCAGAGAGACACAGAGCCGAGACACCATATATTTT. Looking up the rest from reference TRBV15 and TRBJ1-3 gives the full variable domain: DAMVIQNPRYQVTQFGKPVTLSCSQTLNHNVMYWYQQKSSQAPKLLFHYYDKDFNNEADTPDNFQSRRPNTSFCFLDIRSPGLGDTAMYLCATSRETQSRDTIYFGEGSWLTVV.